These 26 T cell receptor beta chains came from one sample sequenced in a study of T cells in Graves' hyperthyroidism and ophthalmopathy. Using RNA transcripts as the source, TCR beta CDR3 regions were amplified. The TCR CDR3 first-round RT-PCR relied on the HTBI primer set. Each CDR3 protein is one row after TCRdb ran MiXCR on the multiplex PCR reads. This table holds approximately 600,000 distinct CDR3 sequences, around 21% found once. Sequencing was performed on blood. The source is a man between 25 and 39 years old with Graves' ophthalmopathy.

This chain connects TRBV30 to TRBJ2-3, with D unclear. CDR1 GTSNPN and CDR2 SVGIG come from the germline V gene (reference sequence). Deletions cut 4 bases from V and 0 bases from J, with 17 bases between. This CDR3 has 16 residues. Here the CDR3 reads CAWTTLGKESTDTQYF. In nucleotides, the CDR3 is TGTGCCTGGACGACTTTGGGCAAGGAGAGCACAGATACGCAGTATTTT.

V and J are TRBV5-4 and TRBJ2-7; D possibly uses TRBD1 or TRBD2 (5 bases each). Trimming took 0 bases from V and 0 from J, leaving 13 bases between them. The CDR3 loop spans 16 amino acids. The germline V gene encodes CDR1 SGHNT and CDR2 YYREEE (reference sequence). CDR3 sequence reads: CASSLGRDPSSYEQYF. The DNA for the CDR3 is TGTGCCAGCAGCTTGGGAAGGGACCCCTCCTCCTACGAGCAGTACTTC.

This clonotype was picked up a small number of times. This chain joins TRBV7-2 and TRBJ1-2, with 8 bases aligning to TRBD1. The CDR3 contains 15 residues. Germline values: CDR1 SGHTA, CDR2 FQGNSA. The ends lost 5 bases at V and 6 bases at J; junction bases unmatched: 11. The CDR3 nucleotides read TGTGCCAGCAGCCTAGACGGGACAGGAATTAATGGCTACACCTTC. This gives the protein CASSLDGTGINGYTF.

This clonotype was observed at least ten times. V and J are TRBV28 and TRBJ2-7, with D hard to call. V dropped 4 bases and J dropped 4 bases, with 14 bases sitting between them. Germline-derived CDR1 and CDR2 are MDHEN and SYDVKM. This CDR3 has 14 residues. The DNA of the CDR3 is TGTGCCAGCAGTTGCTGGCCGGGCCTTTACGAGCAGTACTTC. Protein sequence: CASSCWPGLYEQYF.

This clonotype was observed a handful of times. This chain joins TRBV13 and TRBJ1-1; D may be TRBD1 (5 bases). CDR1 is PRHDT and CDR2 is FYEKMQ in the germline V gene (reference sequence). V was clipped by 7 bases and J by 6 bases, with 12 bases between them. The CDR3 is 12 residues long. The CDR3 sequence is CASIGGRAEAFF. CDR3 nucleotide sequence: TGTGCCAGCATAGGAGGCAGGGCTGAAGCTTTCTTT.

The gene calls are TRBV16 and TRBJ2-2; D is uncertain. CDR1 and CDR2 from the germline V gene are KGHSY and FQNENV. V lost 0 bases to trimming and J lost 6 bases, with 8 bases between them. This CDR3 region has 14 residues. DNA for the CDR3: TGTGCCAGCAGCCAATCCGGAGCTCCCGGGGAGCTGTTTTTT. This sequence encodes CASSQSGAPGELFF.

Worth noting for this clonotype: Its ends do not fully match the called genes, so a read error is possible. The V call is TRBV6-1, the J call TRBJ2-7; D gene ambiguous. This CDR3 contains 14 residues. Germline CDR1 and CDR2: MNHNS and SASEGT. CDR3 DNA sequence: TGTGCCAGCAGTGAATTCGGCGGTTACTACCAGCAGTACTTC. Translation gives CASSEFGGYYQQYF.

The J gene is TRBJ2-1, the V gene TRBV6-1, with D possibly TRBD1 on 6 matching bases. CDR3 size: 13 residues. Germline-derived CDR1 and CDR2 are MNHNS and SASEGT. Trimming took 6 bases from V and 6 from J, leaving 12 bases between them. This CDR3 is CASRQGEVNEQFF. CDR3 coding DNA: TGTGCCAGCAGACAGGGTGAGGTCAATGAGCAGTTCTTC.

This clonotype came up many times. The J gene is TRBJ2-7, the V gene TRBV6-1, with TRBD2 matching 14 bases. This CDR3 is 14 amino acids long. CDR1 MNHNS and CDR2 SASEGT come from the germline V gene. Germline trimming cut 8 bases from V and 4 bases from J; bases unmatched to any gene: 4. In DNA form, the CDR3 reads TGTGCCAGCGGGGGACTAGCGGGAGTATACGAGCAGTACTTC. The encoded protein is CASGGLAGVYEQYF.

The CDR3 nucleotides are TGTGCCAGCAGCTCTTTTGACGCGGGCAATGAGCAGTTCTTC. Residues: CASSSFDAGNEQFF. V and J are TRBV11-3 and TRBJ2-1, with D possibly being TRBD2 (5 bases). V was shortened by 4 bases and J by 6 bases, with 13 bases between the two germline ends. This CDR3 is 14 amino acids long. CDR1 and CDR2 from the germline V gene are SGHNT and YENEEA. Drawing the rest from reference TRBV11-3 and TRBJ2-1, the complete variable domain is EAGVVQSPRYKIIEKKQPVAFWCNPISGHNTLYWYLQNLGQGPELLIRYENEEAVDDSQLPKDRFSAERLKGVDSTLKIQPAELGDSAVYLCASSSFDAGNEQFFGPGTRLTVL.

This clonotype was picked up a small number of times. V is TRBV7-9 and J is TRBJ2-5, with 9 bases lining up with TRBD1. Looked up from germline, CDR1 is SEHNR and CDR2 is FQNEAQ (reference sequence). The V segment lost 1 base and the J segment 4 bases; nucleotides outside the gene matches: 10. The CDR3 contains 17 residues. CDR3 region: CASSLELLGQGGETQYF. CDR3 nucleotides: TGTGCCAGCAGCTTAGAATTGCTGGGACAGGGAGGAGAGACCCAGTACTTC.

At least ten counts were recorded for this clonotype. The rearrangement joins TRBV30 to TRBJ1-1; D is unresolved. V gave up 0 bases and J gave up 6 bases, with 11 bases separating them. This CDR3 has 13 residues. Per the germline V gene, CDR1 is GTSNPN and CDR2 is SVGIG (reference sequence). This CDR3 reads CAWSVSGLAEAFF. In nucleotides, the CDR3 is TGTGCCTGGAGTGTAAGTGGGTTGGCTGAAGCTTTCTTT. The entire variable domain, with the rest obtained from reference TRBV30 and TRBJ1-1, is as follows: SQTIHQWPATLVQPVGSPLSLECTVEGTSNPNLYWYRQAAGRGLQLLFYSVGIGQISSEVPQNLSASRPQDRQFILSSKKLLLSDSGFYLCAWSVSGLAEAFFGQGTRLTVV.

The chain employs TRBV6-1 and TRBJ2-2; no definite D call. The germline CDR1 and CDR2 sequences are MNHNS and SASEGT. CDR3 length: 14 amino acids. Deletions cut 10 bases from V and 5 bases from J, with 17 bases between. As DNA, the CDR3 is TGTGCCACTCGGTTGTGGGTTGGGACCGGGGAGCTGTTTTTT. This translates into CATRLWVGTGELFF.

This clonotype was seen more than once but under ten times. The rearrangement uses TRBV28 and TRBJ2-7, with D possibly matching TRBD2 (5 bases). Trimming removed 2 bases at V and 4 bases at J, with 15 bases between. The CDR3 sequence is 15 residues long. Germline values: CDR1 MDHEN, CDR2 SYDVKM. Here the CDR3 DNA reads TGTGCCAGCAGTTTAGTCCCACCGAGAGGGTACGAGCAGTACTTC. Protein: CASSLVPPRGYEQYF.

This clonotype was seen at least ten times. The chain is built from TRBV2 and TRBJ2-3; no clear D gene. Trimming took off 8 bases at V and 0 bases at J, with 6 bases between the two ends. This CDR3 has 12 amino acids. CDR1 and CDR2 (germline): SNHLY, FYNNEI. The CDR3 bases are TGTGCCAGCGAAGGGAGCACAGATACGCAGTATTTT. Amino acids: CASEGSTDTQYF.

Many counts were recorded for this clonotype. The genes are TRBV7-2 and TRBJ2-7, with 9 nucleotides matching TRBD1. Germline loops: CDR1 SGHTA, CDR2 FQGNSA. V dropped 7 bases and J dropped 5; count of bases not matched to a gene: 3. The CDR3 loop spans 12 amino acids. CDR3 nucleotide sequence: TGTGCCAGCACAGGGACAGGGAACGAGCAGTACTTC. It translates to CASTGTGNEQYF.

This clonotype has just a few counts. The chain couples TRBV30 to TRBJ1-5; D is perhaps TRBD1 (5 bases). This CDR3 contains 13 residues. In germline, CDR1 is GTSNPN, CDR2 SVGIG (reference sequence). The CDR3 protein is CAAALGVNQPQHF. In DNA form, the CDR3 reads TGTGCGGCAGCTTTGGGGGTCAATCAGCCCCAGCATTTT.

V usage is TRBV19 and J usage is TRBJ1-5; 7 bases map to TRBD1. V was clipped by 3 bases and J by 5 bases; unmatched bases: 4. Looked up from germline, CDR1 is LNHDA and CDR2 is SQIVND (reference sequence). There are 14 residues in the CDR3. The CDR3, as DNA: TGTGCCAGTAGTATCGGGACAGCGGATCAGCCCCAGCATTTT. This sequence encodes CASSIGTADQPQHF.

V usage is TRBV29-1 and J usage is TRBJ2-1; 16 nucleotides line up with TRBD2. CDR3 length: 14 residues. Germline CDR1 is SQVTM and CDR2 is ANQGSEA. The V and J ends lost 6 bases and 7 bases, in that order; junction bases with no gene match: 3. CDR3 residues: CSVKGLAGGNEQFF. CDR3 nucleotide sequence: TGCAGCGTCAAGGGACTAGCGGGAGGGAATGAGCAGTTCTTC.

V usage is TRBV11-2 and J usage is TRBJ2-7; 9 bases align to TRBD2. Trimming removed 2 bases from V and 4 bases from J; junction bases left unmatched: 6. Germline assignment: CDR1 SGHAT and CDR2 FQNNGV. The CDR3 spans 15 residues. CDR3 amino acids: CASSLLTSGPYEQYF. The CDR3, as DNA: TGTGCCAGCAGCTTATTAACTAGCGGGCCTTACGAGCAGTACTTC.

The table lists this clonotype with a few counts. The CDR3 region is CASSQPGQGDSPLHF. DNA for the CDR3: TGCGCCAGCAGCCAACCGGGACAGGGAGATTCACCCCTCCACTTT. V is TRBV4-3 and J is TRBJ1-6; TRBD1 matches at 9 bases. Germline loops: CDR1 LGHNA, CDR2 YSLEER. The V gene end was trimmed by 2 bases and the J gene end by 8 bases; junction bases not matched to a gene: 4. CDR3 size: 15 residues.

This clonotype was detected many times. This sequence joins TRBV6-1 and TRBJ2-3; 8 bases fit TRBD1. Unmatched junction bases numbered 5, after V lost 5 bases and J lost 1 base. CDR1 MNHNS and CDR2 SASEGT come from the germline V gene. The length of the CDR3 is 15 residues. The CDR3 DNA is TGTGCCAGCAGTCGGACAGGGTCAGGCACAGATACGCAGTATTTT. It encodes CASSRTGSGTDTQYF.

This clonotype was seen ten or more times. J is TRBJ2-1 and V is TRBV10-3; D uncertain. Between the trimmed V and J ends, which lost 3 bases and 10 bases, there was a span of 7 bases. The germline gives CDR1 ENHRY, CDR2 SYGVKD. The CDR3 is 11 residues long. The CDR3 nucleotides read TGTGCCATCAGTGACCTTACCGAGCAGTTCTTC. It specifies CAISDLTEQFF.

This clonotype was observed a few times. As DNA, the CDR3 is TGTGCCAGCAGCTTGAGGTGGCAAGCGGGAGTGAACACCGGGGAGCTGTTTTTT. Protein sequence: CASSLRWQAGVNTGELFF. The chain uses TRBV11-2 and TRBJ2-2, with TRBD2 matching over 8 bases. The CDR3 spans 18 residues. J was trimmed by 1 base and V by 3 bases; bases with no gene match: 10. Germline V CDR1 and CDR2: SGHAT, FQNNGV.

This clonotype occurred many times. CDR3 coding DNA: TGTGCCAGCAGTTTATCGTGGCGGCTCCCATACGAGCAGTACTTC. Its protein product is CASSLSWRLPYEQYF. This chain uses TRBV27 with TRBJ2-7; unclear D gene. This CDR3 is built from 15 residues. V dropped 0 bases and J dropped 4 bases, with 13 bases sitting between them. Germline V lookup: CDR1 MNHEY, CDR2 SMNVEV (reference sequence).

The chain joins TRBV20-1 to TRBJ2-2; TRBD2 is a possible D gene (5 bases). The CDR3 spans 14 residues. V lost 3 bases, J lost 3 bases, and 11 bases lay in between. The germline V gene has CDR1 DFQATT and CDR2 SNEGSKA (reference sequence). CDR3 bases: TGCAGTGCTAGTCTTTGGGGAGACACCGGGGAGCTGTTTTTT. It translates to CSASLWGDTGELFF.